A selection of T cell receptor beta chains follows, all from one sample in a study of blood T cell repertoires in COVID-19. Produced via immunoSEQ multiplex PCR; TCRdb's table is partial and in-frame only. This table holds about 180,000 clones, 75% to 85% found once. The sequenced sample was peripheral blood. Source of these receptors: a woman between 55 and 75 years old with COVID-19, enrolled during active disease. Each CDR3 is given without its conserved first and last residue.

j_call v_call cdr3_aa
TRBJ1-2 TRBV29-1 SVDEGQGAGGYT
TRBJ2-3 TRBV5-1 ASSLVGGLTDTQY
TRBJ2-5 TRBV25-1 ASRASGGTETQY
TRBJ1-4 TRBV2 ASSVQGREKLF
TRBJ1-5 TRBV10-3 AIKGDRGHNQPQH
TRBJ1-6 TRBV10-2 ASSDESSYNSPLH
TRBJ1-1 TRBV28 ATGAGAF
TRBJ2-2 TRBV27 ASSFRAGGRTGELF
TRBJ2-7 TRBV5-1 ASSLGVQGASYEQY
TRBJ1-3 TRBV30 AWTGVRGNTIY
TRBJ1-2 TRBV4-2 ASSQSGGANLGYT
TRBJ1-6 TRBV27 ASSQIRGLAYNSPLH
TRBJ1-2 TRBV29-1 SVQGSRYGYT
TRBJ2-1 TRBV9 ASSTAAGGSDEQF
TRBJ1-5 TRBV2 ASRQGGDQPQH
TRBJ2-3 TRBV19 ASRELAADTQY
TRBJ2-3 TRBV5-1 ASRDGVGTDTQY
TRBJ2-1 TRBV19 ASSISQTGHNEQF
TRBJ2-3 TRBV19 ATRTGDTQY
TRBJ2-1 TRBV7-9 ASSHQGQLNEQF
TRBJ1-2 TRBV6-5 ASRDRESPIGGYT
TRBJ1-5 TRBV28 ASSRQEASNQPQH
TRBJ1-4 TRBV19 ASHPTGFSEKLF
TRBJ2-7 TRBV2 ASRLTRTGERYEQY
TRBJ2-1 TRBV27 ASRAGARHEQF
TRBJ2-7 TRBV3-1/TRBV3-2 ASSLAGGIYEQY
TRBJ2-1 TRBV7-2 ASSFRASGEQF
TRBJ2-5 TRBV28 ASSPRTGGAETQY
TRBJ2-1 TRBV4-3 ASSQPGYGEQF
TRBJ1-4 TRBV5-4 ASSLDRGRQGS
TRBJ1-1 TRBV12-5 ASGFPPGEVF
TRBJ1-4 TRBV7-2 ASSLGGEKLF
TRBJ1-2 TRBV6-2/TRBV6-3 ASSLDRNYGYT
TRBJ1-2 TRBV19 ASSIGGRRGGYT
TRBJ1-5 TRBV6-1 ASSEALRSAQH
TRBJ1-5 TRBV5-6 ASSFYDRLDQPQH
TRBJ1-1 TRBV15 ATSGMGQLEIMNTEAF
TRBJ1-1 TRBV28 ASSSQGAQSKTEAF
TRBJ2-7 TRBV5-5 ASSLTGSGLGYEQY
TRBJ2-7 TRBV29-1 SVDANFGGDLTSYEQY
TRBJ1-5 TRBV28 ASSLIQGAYQPQH
TRBJ1-2 TRBV27 ASSLYPPGQGQGYT
TRBJ1-6 TRBV7-9 ASSLEGDSSPLH
TRBJ1-4 TRBV4-1 ASSQEFGGAVEKLF
TRBJ1-5 TRBV15 ATSRDRLDSNQPQH
TRBJ2-2 TRBV4-3 ASSQEEVAGGTGELF
TRBJ1-5 TRBV7-9 ASSQTGSSQPQH
TRBJ1-4 TRBV30 AWSVFRTHPTNEKLF
TRBJ1-2 TRBV5-4 ASSYPRGRGGYT
TRBJ1-6 TRBV3-1/TRBV3-2 ASSMNRGVNSPLH
TRBJ1-2 TRBV7-2 ASSPNPGGGGYT
TRBJ1-5 TRBV4-1 ASSQDSGTGFRPQH
TRBJ1-6 TRBV2 ASRRGQGVNSPLH
TRBJ2-3 TRBV9 ASSVDGGTGGTQY
TRBJ2-5 TRBV6-5 ASQNGQGTETQY